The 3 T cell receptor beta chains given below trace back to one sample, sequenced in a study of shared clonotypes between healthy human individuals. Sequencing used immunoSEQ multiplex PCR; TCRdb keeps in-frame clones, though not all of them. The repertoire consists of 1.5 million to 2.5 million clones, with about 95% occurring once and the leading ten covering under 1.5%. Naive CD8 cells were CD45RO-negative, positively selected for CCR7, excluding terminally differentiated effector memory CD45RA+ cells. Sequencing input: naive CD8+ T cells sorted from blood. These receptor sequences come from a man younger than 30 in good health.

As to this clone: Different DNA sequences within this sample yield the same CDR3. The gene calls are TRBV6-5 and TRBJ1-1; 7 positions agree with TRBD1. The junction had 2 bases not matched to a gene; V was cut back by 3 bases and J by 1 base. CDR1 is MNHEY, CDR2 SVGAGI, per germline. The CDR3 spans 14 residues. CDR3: CASSYTGANTEAFF. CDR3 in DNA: TGTGCCAGCAGTTATACAGGGGCGAACACTGAAGCTTTCTTT.

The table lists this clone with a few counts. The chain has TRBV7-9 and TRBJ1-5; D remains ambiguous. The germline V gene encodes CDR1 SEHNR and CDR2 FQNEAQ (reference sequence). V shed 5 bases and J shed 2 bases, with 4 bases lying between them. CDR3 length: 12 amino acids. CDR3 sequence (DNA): TGTGCCAGCAGCACAGGCAATCAGCCCCAGCATTTT. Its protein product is CASSTGNQPQHF.

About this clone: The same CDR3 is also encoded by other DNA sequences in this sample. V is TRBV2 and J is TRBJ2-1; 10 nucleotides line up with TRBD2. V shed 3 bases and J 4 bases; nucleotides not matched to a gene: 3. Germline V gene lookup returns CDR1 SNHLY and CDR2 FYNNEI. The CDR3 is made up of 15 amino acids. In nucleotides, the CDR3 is TGTGCCAGCAGTGAGAGGACTAGCGGATACAATGAGCAGTTCTTC. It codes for CASSERTSGYNEQFF.